In this sample, the clone carrying this TCR beta chain turned up a few times. Antigen specificity is unknown. This sample is part of a study of cytomegalovirus exposure and HLA in healthy donors. Study-wide results and caveats: One later analysis reportedly identified an Asian-associated ancestry cluster that showed fewer N-insertions than the roughly 620-donor mean. Segments of the TCR beta V type were, in most cases, productive about 90% or about 30% of the time in an earlier analysis. Later on, an analysis showed TCR association rates differing by HLA locus, with DRB1 the most and HLA-C the fewest. Evidence from a later analysis indicated that most CMV-associated TCR beta chains looked HLA-restricted.

Both 60 Vbeta primers and 13 Jbeta primers went into the PCR. Sequencing used immunoSEQ multiplex PCR; TCRdb keeps in-frame clones, though not all of them. The profile shows about 95,000 clones, about 73% of them singletons. Trimming cost V 2 bases and J 10 bases; bases outside gene matches: 8. The CDR3 contains 14 residues. Germline CDR1 and CDR2: MNHEY and SMNVEV (reference sequence). V gene TRBV27 combines with J gene TRBJ2-3; 8 positions agree with TRBD2. Sequencing was performed on PBMCs. The sequence derives from a woman between 45 and 60 years old in good health and CMV-seropositive. The CDR3 spells CASSLRSGAGAQYF. The CDR3 DNA follows: TGTGCCAGCAGTTTACGAAGTGGAGCGGGAGCGCAGTATTTT.